The 11 T cell receptor beta chains in this list originate from one sample, sequenced in a study of cytomegalovirus exposure and HLA in healthy donors. Vbeta (60) and Jbeta (13) primers were used in the PCR. The data were produced by immunoSEQ multiplex PCR, yet TCRdb's version contains in-frame clones alone and is incomplete. Of about 130,000 clones in the sample, roughly 80% were seen once. Material for sequencing was PBMCs. These receptors all come from a man between 18 and 29 years old in good health and CMV-seropositive.

The V and J genes are TRBV5-1 and TRBJ1-4, with 8 bases identical to TRBD1. V gave up 6 bases and J gave up 7 bases; unmatched junction bases: 11. The CDR3 runs to 15 residues. Germline loops: CDR1 SGHRS, CDR2 YFSETQ. CDR3 amino acids: CASTEDRVSGEKLFF. CDR3 coding DNA: TGCGCCAGCACCGAGGACAGGGTCTCAGGTGAAAAACTGTTTTTT. The whole variable domain, filled in from reference TRBV5-1 and TRBJ1-4, reads KAGVTQTPRYLIKTRGQQVTLSCSPISGHRSVSWYQQTPGQGLQFLFEYFSETQRNKGNFPGRFSGRQFSNSRSEMNVSTLELGDSALYLCASTEDRVSGEKLFFGSGTQLSVL.

V usage is TRBV19 and J usage is TRBJ1-2, with D tentatively TRBD1 (6 bases). Looked up from germline, CDR1 is LNHDA and CDR2 is SQIVND (reference sequence). This CDR3 contains 13 residues. V was trimmed by 5 bases and J by 6 bases, leaving 13 bases between them. The CDR3 sequence is CASSPQGGDGYTF. CDR3 nucleotides: TGTGCCAGTAGTCCACAGGGAGGGGATGGCTACACCTTC.

The V gene is TRBV6-5, the J gene TRBJ1-5; 8 bases match TRBD1. Germline V gene data show CDR1 as MNHEY and CDR2 as SVGAGI. With V trimmed by 4 bases and J by 7 bases, 12 bases remained unmatched. CDR3 length: 16 amino acids. CDR3 coding DNA: TGTGCCAGCAGTTCTCGGACAGGGCAGGGGGGGCAGCCCCAGCATTTT. Its translation is CASSSRTGQGGQPQHF.

V and J are TRBV7-2 and TRBJ2-6; TRBD1 matches at 11 bases. Per the germline V gene, CDR1 is SGHTA and CDR2 is FQGNSA. V shed 6 bases, J shed 1 base, and the junction held 5 bases outside the gene matches. This CDR3 is 17 amino acids long. The CDR3 is CASRGDRGSSGANVLTF. CDR3 sequence (DNA): TGTGCCAGCAGGGGGGACAGGGGGTCGTCTGGGGCCAACGTCCTGACTTTC.

This clone was found once. Other nucleotide sequences in the sample specify the same CDR3. The chain joins TRBV9 to TRBJ1-5; D gene uncertain. The CDR3 has 14 amino acids. Per germline, CDR1 SGDLS and CDR2 YYNGEE. The V and J ends lost 0 bases and 3 bases respectively, with 7 bases between them. CDR3 residues: CASSVGQSNQPQHF. DNA of the CDR3: TGTGCCAGCAGCGTAGGTCAGTCCAATCAGCCCCAGCATTTT.

This clone has a handful of counts. The J gene is TRBJ2-6, the V gene TRBV7-6; 7 bases match TRBD2. The V gene end was trimmed by 8 bases and the J gene end by 4 bases; junction bases not matched to a gene: 11. The CDR3 has 16 residues. The germline gives CDR1 SGHVS, CDR2 FNYEAQ. DNA for the CDR3: TGTGCCAGCGGGGAGGGTCGGGCCTCGGGGGCCAACGTCCTGACTTTC. Protein product: CASGEGRASGANVLTF.

V is TRBV10-3 and J is TRBJ2-2, with 8 bases that match TRBD1. The germline gives CDR1 ENHRY, CDR2 SYGVKD. The CDR3 totals 15 residues. Germline trimming cut 9 bases from V and 4 bases from J; bases unmatched to any gene: 10. CDR3 amino acids: CAMRGQEKGTGELFF. CDR3 nucleotide sequence: TGTGCCATGCGGGGACAGGAGAAGGGCACCGGGGAGCTGTTTTTT.

This chain uses TRBV5-1 with TRBJ2-4; 10 positions agree with TRBD1. The length of the CDR3 is 15 residues. V lost 4 bases, J lost 10 bases, and 11 bases stayed unmatched. Per germline, CDR1 SGHRS and CDR2 YFSETQ. This CDR3 reads CASSDRTGGNHIQYF. DNA for the CDR3: TGCGCCAGCAGCGACCGGACAGGGGGGAATCATATTCAGTACTTC.

The chain joins TRBV30 to TRBJ2-1, with D unclear. Germline V lookup: CDR1 GTSNPN, CDR2 SVGIG (reference sequence). The ends were cut back, 3 bases at V and 3 bases at J, with 9 bases in the middle. This CDR3 comprises 13 residues. CDR3 loop: CAWRAAFYNEQFF. The CDR3 DNA follows: TGTGCCTGGAGGGCGGCGTTCTACAATGAGCAGTTCTTC.

The V call is TRBV30, the J call TRBJ1-1; 7 nucleotides match TRBD1. The ends lost 3 bases at V and 1 base at J; junction bases unmatched: 2. The germline V gene has CDR1 GTSNPN and CDR2 SVGIG (reference sequence). The CDR3 is 13 residues long. The CDR3 bases are TGTGCCTGGAGGGGACAGACGAACACTGAAGCTTTCTTT. This encodes CAWRGQTNTEAFF.

The chain joins TRBV16 to TRBJ1-4; tentative D call: TRBD1 (5 bases). V shed 6 bases and J shed 0 bases, with 8 bases lying between them. CDR3 length equals 14 residues. In germline, CDR1 is KGHSY, CDR2 FQNENV. DNA for the CDR3: TGTGCCAGCAGACAGGTTGCAACTAATGAAAAACTGTTTTTT. Translated: CASRQVATNEKLFF.